This entry concerns a single T cell receptor beta chain. The data belong to a study of T cell changes during pregnancy in multiple sclerosis. The J segment lost 7 bases and the V segment lost 0 bases, leaving 7 bases of the junction unmatched. Per the germline V gene, CDR1 is LNHDA and CDR2 is SQIVND (reference sequence). CDR3 length: 17 residues. The protocol was immunoSEQ multiplex PCR, while the TCRdb copy is restricted to in-frame clones and leaves out a portion. The sample has approximately 71,000 clones, approximately 92% seen once. The TCR comes from a female donor with multiple sclerosis, enrolled in a pregnancy study. The chain links TRBV19 to TRBJ2-1; 12 nucleotides agree with TRBD1. Sample: peripheral blood, taken in the third trimester of pregnancy. The CDR3 loop is CASSIELGTGGWNEQFF. CDR3 bases: TGTGCCAGTAGTATAGAGCTAGGGACAGGGGGCTGGAATGAGCAGTTCTTC.